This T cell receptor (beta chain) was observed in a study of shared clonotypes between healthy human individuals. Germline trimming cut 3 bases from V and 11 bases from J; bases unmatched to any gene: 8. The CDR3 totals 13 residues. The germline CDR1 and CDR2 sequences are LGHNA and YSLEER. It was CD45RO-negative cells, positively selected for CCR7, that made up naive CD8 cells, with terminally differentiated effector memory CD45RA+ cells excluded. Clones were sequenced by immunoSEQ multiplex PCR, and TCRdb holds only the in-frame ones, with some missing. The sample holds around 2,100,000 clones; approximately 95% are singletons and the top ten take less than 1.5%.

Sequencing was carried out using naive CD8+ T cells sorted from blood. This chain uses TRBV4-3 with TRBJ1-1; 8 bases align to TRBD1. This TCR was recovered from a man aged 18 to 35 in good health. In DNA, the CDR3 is TGCGCCAGCAGCCACACAGGGGGTGGCGAGGCTTTCTTT. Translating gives CASSHTGGGEAFF.